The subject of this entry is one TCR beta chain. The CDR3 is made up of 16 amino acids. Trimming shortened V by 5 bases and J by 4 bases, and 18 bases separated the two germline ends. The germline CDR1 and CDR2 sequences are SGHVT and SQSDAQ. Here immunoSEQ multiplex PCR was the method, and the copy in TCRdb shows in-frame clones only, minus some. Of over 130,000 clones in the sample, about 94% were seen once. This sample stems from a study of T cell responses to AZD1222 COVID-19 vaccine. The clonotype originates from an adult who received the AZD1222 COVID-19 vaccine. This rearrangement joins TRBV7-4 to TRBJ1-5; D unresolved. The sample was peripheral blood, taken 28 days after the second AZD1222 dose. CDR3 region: CASSPRFGICNQPQHF. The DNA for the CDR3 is TGTGCCAGCAGCCCCCGGTTCGGCATATGTAATCAGCCCCAGCATTTT.